These 3 T cell receptor beta chains came from one sample sequenced in a study of cytomegalovirus exposure and HLA in healthy donors. 13 Jbeta primers and 60 Vbeta primers were used for the PCR. Here immunoSEQ multiplex PCR was the method, and the copy in TCRdb shows in-frame clones only, minus some. The sample has 85,000 to 130,000 clones, 82% seen once; the top ten hold 1.5% to 2%. Sequenced input: PBMCs. All receptors come from a man in his fifties in good health and CMV-seronegative.

On this clone: At one end the junction does not follow the germline gene, possibly because of a read error. The V gene is TRBV30, the J gene TRBJ2-5, with D perhaps TRBD2 (6 bases). The CDR3 consists of 15 residues. Germline V CDR1 and CDR2: GTSNPN, SVGIG (reference sequence). The CDR3 here is CAWSVGASDQGTQYF. CDR3 DNA: TGTGCCTGGAGTGTAGGGGCTAGCGATCAAGGGACCCAGTACTTC.

The chain recombines TRBV6-6 with TRBJ2-2; 8 positions agree with TRBD1. The CDR3 spans 16 residues. The junction had 4 bases not matched to a gene; V was cut back by 3 bases and J by 1 base. In germline, CDR1 is MNHNY, CDR2 SVGAGI (reference sequence). The CDR3 sequence is CASSYPGTGNTGELFF. CDR3 coding DNA: TGTGCCAGCAGTTATCCCGGGACAGGGAACACCGGGGAGCTGTTTTTT.

The chain is built from TRBV10-3 and TRBJ2-3; TRBD2 agrees at 10 bases. Losses at the gene ends were 2 bases for V and 5 bases for J; bases not matched to a gene: 4. The CDR3 sequence is 15 residues long. The germline V gene has CDR1 ENHRY and CDR2 SYGVKD. The CDR3 loop reads CAISEKRGGGDTQYF. The DNA of the CDR3 is TGTGCCATCAGTGAGAAGCGGGGGGGCGGAGATACGCAGTATTTT.